The 22 T cell receptor beta chains reported below all come from one sample, sequenced in a study of blood T cells in healthy people across ages. PCR was performed a second time for about 6 to 12 cycles using a sample-barcoded 5' primer and a J-beta primer mix. TCRdb called the 5' RACE reads again in MiXCR, with one record for every CDR3 protein. This sample yields around 800,000 distinct CDR3 sequences, of which about 59% are seen a single time; roughly a quarter belongs to the top ten. Sample: blood. Receptors were obtained from a man aged 25-45 years in good health.

V and J are TRBV4-1 and TRBJ2-5; 7 nucleotides align to TRBD1. The J segment lost 0 bases and the V segment lost 7 bases, leaving 8 bases of the junction unmatched. The germline gives CDR1 MGHRA, CDR2 YSYEKL. The CDR3 runs 15 residues. The CDR3 is CASTPTGLYQETQYF. CDR3 coding DNA: TGCGCCAGCACCCCGACAGGGCTGTACCAAGAGACCCAGTACTTC.

This clonotype was counted once. The chain carries TRBV29-1 and TRBJ2-5; no clear D. The J call could be wrong; TRBJ2-7 is a better fit for the DNA end. The CDR3 is made up of 14 amino acids. Germline CDR1 SQVTM, CDR2 ANQGSEA. The CDR3 loop is CSVEDSVGTYEQYF. CDR3 coding DNA: TGCAGCGTTGAAGACTCCGTAGGGACCTACGAGCAGTACTTC.

The chain couples TRBV6-1 to TRBJ2-6; no definite D call. Per germline, CDR1 MNHNS and CDR2 SASEGT. The CDR3 runs 15 residues. The V and J ends lost 3 bases and 0 bases respectively, with 6 bases between them. CDR3 loop: CASSEEFSGANVLTF. CDR3 bases: TGTGCCAGCAGTGAGGAGTTCTCTGGGGCCAACGTCCTGACTTTC.

This rearrangement joins TRBV9 to TRBJ2-1; the match to TRBD2 covers 9 bases. Germline V gene data show CDR1 as SGDLS and CDR2 as YYNGEE. The CDR3 contains 16 residues. V lost 2 bases, J lost 6 bases, and 9 bases stayed unmatched. This CDR3 reads CASSVGGTSLGNEQFF. DNA for the CDR3: TGTGCCAGCAGCGTGGGGGGGACTAGCTTAGGCAATGAGCAGTTCTTC. Using reference TRBV9 and TRBJ2-1 for the parts outside the CDR3, the full variable domain is DSGVTQTPKHLITATGQRVTLRCSPRSGDLSVYWYQQSLDQGLQFLIQYYNGEERAKGNILERFSAQQFPDLHSELNLSSLELGDSALYFCASSVGGTSLGNEQFFGPGTRLTVL.

The chain joins TRBV30 to TRBJ1-2; 10 bases align to TRBD1. V lost 7 bases and J lost 7; bases outside the gene matches: 6. The CDR3 is 12 amino acids. CDR1 is GTSNPN and CDR2 is SVGIG in the germline V gene (reference sequence). CDR3: CASGQGNRGYTF. The CDR3 DNA reads TGTGCCTCGGGACAGGGGAATCGTGGCTACACCTTC.

The genes are TRBV9 and TRBJ2-1, with TRBD1 identical over 7 bases. Germline assignment: CDR1 SGDLS and CDR2 YYNGEE. The CDR3 is made up of 13 amino acids. The J segment lost 9 bases and the V segment lost 7 bases, leaving 10 bases of the junction unmatched. CDR3 sequence: CASDREGSGEQFF. CDR3 nucleotides: TGTGCCAGCGACAGGGAAGGAAGTGGTGAGCAGTTCTTC.

This clonotype was recorded a few times. In DNA form, the CDR3 reads TGCAGTGCTGGACCGGGACAGGGGGCCTACGAGCAGTACTTC. It yields the protein CSAGPGQGAYEQYF. The chain uses TRBV20-1 and TRBJ2-7, with TRBD1 identical over 11 bases. CDR3 size: 14 residues. Germline V gives CDR1 DFQATT, CDR2 SNEGSKA (reference sequence). The ends lost 5 bases at V and 2 bases at J; junction bases unmatched: 5.

V usage is TRBV20-1 and J usage is TRBJ2-1; D unresolved. Germline CDR1 DFQATT, CDR2 SNEGSKA (reference sequence). The CDR3 has 10 residues. CDR3 DNA sequence: TGCAGGCCCGCGTGGAATGAGCAGTTCTTC. It is translated as CRPAWNEQFF.

The rearrangement links TRBV20-1 to TRBJ2-5; 7 bases align to TRBD1. V lost 6 bases to trimming and J lost 5 bases; unmatched junction nucleotides: 15. The CDR3 is 15 residues long. Germline V gene sequence: CDR1 DFQATT, CDR2 SNEGSKA (reference sequence). CDR3 nucleotides: TGCAGTGCCAACCGTATCGACAGGGCCGGGGAGACCCAGTACTTC. Translated: CSANRIDRAGETQYF.

This clonotype came up a few times. This rearrangement joins TRBV4-2 to TRBJ2-5, with 11 bases that match TRBD2. The V segment lost 0 bases and the J segment 1 base; nucleotides outside the gene matches: 7. The CDR3 sequence is 18 residues long. Germline CDR1 reads LGHNA; CDR2 reads YNFKEQ. The CDR3 region has the DNA TGTGCCAGCAGCCAAGAATCTAGCGGGGGGCCTATCCAAGAGACCCAGTACTTC. This codes for CASSQESSGGPIQETQYF.

V is TRBV5-1 and J is TRBJ1-2, with 7 bases that match TRBD1. The germline gives CDR1 SGHRS, CDR2 YFSETQ. The trim removed 4 bases at V and 1 base at J, leaving 13 bases unmatched. This CDR3 has 17 residues. CDR3 residues: CASSPDRESPFNYGYTF. The DNA for the CDR3 is TGCGCCAGCAGCCCCGACAGGGAAAGTCCCTTTAACTATGGCTACACCTTC.

The chain links TRBV4-3 to TRBJ2-4; weak D call: TRBD2 (5 bases). The J call is uncertain, as TRBJ2-5 better fits the DNA end. CDR1 is LGHNA and CDR2 is YSLEER in the germline V gene. The CDR3 length is 13 residues. The CDR3 DNA is TGCGCCAGCAGCCAACTAGCAGGAGAGACCCAGTACTTC. Amino acids: CASSQLAGETQYF.

V usage is TRBV6-9 and J usage is TRBJ1-2; 7 nucleotides align to TRBD1. The CDR3 spans 16 residues. With 2 bases clipped from V and 6 bases from J, the junction kept 12 bases outside the gene matches. Germline lookup yields CDR1 MNHGY and CDR2 SVAAGI. The CDR3 region has the DNA TGTGCCAGCAGTTATCTTAGACAGGGCCACTCGGATGGCTACACCTTC. It codes for CASSYLRQGHSDGYTF.

J is TRBJ1-5 and V is TRBV20-1, with D possibly matching TRBD1 (6 bases). From germline, CDR1 is DFQATT and CDR2 SNEGSKA (reference sequence). The CDR3 sequence is 16 residues long. Trimming removed 0 bases from V and 3 bases from J, with 15 bases in between. This CDR3 is CSARDVDSFINQPQHF. CDR3 bases: TGCAGTGCTAGAGATGTGGACAGCTTCATCAATCAGCCCCAGCATTTT.

This clonotype was counted ten times or more. This chain uses TRBV7-2 with TRBJ2-1; TRBD1 aligns across 8 bases. V lost 4 bases and J lost 4; bases outside the gene matches: 12. From germline, CDR1 is SGHTA and CDR2 FQGNSA. The CDR3 covers 17 residues. CDR3 in DNA: TGTGCCAGCAGCTCCCAGTGGTCAGGGGGCATGTACAATGAGCAGTTCTTC. Protein product: CASSSQWSGGMYNEQFF.

The J gene is TRBJ2-1, the V gene TRBV29-1; 7 nucleotides line up with TRBD1. There are 15 residues in the CDR3. Germline CDR1 SQVTM, CDR2 ANQGSEA. The J segment lost 0 bases and the V segment lost 3 bases, leaving 5 bases of the junction unmatched. The CDR3 region is CSVETGPISYNEQFF. CDR3 DNA sequence: TGCAGCGTTGAGACAGGGCCCATCTCCTACAATGAGCAGTTCTTC.

CDR3 region: CASSPRGVYEQYF. The CDR3 DNA reads as TGTGCCAGCAGTCCCCGTGGGGTGTACGAGCAGTACTTC. V usage is TRBV28 and J usage is TRBJ2-7; D uncertain. V lost 5 bases to trimming and J lost 4 bases, with 12 bases between them. Germline V gene data show CDR1 as MDHEN and CDR2 as SYDVKM. The CDR3 loop spans 13 amino acids.

This clonotype occurred a few times. The chain recombines TRBV20-1 with TRBJ2-3; D gene unclear. The CDR3 is 11 amino acids. Germline V gives CDR1 DFQATT, CDR2 SNEGSKA (reference sequence). V shed 4 bases and J shed 2 bases, with 4 bases lying between them. The CDR3 sequence is CSATYTDTQYF. In DNA, the CDR3 is TGCAGTGCTACGTACACAGATACGCAGTATTTT.

Here the CDR3 DNA reads TGTGCCAGCAGCCCCGGTCTAGCGAGCTACTACGAGCAGTACTTC. This translates into CASSPGLASYYEQYF. The genes are TRBV11-2 and TRBJ2-7; D is perhaps TRBD2 (6 bases). The V gene lost 5 bases and the J gene lost 3 bases, with 17 bases spanning the gap. From germline, CDR1 is SGHAT and CDR2 FQNNGV. CDR3 size: 15 residues.

CDR3 sequence: CSAEVTGNIYEQYF. The CDR3 DNA follows: TGCAGTGCTGAAGTGACAGGGAATATCTACGAGCAGTACTTC. The rearrangement uses TRBV20-1 and TRBJ2-4; 7 bases line up with TRBD1. The J call is in doubt because the DNA end fits TRBJ2-7 better. This CDR3 contains 14 residues. Looked up from germline, CDR1 is DFQATT and CDR2 is SNEGSKA (reference sequence).

This chain connects TRBV10-3 to TRBJ1-2; 7 bases match TRBD1. The V and J ends lost 6 bases and 0 bases, in that order; junction bases with no gene match: 4. CDR3 length: 14 amino acids. In germline, CDR1 is ENHRY, CDR2 SYGVKD. As DNA, the CDR3 is TGTGCCATCAGGCGACAGGGAACTAACTATGGCTACACCTTC. This codes for CAIRRQGTNYGYTF.

This clonotype was seen a handful of times. This CDR3 is CSAREYSGGRDTQYF. The CDR3 DNA reads as TGCAGTGCTAGAGAGTATAGCGGGGGGAGAGATACGCAGTATTTT. This chain uses TRBV20-1 with TRBJ2-3; 10 nucleotides align to TRBD2. With 0 bases clipped from V and 5 bases from J, the junction kept 5 bases outside the gene matches. The CDR3 covers 15 residues. Germline values: CDR1 DFQATT, CDR2 SNEGSKA (reference sequence).